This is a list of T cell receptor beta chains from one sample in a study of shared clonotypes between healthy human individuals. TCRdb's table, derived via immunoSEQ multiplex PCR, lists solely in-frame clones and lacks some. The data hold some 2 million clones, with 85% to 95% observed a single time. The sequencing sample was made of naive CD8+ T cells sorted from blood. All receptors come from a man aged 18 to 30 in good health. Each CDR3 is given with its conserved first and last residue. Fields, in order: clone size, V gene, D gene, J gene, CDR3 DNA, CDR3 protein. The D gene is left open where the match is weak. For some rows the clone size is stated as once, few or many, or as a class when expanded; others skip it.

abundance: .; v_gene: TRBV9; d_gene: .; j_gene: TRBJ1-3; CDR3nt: TGTGCCAGCAGCGTAGGACAGTCTTCTGGAAACACCATATATTTT; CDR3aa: CASSVGQSSGNTIYF
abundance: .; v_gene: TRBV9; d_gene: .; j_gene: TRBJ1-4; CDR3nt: TGTGCCAGCAGCGACCGGGCCTCGGGTAGTGAAAAACTGTTTTTT; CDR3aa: CASSDRASGSEKLFF
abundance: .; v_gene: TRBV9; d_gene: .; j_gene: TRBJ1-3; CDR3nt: TGTGCCAGCAGTGGGGGAAACACCATATATTTT; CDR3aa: CASSGGNTIYF
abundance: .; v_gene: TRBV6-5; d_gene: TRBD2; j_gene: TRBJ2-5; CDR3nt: TGTGCCAGCAGTATAGCGGGGGTCGAGGAAGAGACCCAGTACTTC; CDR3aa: CASSIAGVEEETQYF
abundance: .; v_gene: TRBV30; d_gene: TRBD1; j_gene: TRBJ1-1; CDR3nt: TGTGCCTGGAGTGCTGTCACAGGGGGTACTGAAGCTTTCTTT; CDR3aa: CAWSAVTGGTEAFF
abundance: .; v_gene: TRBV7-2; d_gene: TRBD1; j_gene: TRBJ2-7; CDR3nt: TGTGCCAGCAGCTTAGAGGGACAGGGGACCTACGAGCAGTACTTC; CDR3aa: CASSLEGQGTYEQYF
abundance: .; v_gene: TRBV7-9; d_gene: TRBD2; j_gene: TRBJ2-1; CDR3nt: TGTGCCAGCAGCTCCTCTGGCCTAGCGGCCTCCTACAATGAGCAGTTCTTC; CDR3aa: CASSSSGLAASYNEQFF
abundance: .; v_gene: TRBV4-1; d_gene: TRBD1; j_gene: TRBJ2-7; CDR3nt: TGCGCCAGCAGCCAATGCATGGGACAGGGGACCTACGAGCAGTACTTC; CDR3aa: CASSQCMGQGTYEQYF
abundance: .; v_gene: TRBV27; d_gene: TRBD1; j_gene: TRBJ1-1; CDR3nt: TGTGCCAGCAGGAATACAGGGGGTGCCACTGAAGCTTTCTTT; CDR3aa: CASRNTGGATEAFF
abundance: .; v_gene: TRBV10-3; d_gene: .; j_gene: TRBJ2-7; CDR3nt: TGTGCCATCAGTGTGGGAGGATCCTACGAGCAGTACTTC; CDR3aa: CAISVGGSYEQYF
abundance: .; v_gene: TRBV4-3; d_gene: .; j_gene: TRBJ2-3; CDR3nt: TGCGCCAGCAGCCAAGACGGAGATACGCAGTATTTT; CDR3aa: CASSQDGDTQYF
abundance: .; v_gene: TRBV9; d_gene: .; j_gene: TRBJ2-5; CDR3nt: TGTGCCAGCAGCGTAGCGGGTACGAAAGAGACCCAGTACTTC; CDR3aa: CASSVAGTKETQYF
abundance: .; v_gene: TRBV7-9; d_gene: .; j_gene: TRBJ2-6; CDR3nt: TGTGCCAGCAGCCGTTGGAGGAACGACTCTGGGGCCAACGTCCTGACTTTC; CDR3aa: CASSRWRNDSGANVLTF
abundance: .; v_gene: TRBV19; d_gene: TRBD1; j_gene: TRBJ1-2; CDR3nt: TGTGCCAGTAGTACCCCGTGGACAGGGCCTGTCTATGGCTACACCTTC; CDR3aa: CASSTPWTGPVYGYTF
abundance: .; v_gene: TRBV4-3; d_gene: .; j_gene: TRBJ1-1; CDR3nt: TGCGCCAGCAGCCAAGAGGGGCCCGGGGCTGAAGCTTTCTTT; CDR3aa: CASSQEGPGAEAFF
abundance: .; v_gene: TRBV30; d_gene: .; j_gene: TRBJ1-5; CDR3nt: TGTGCCTGGAGTCAAGGACAGATGCTTCAGCCCCAGCATTTT; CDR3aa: CAWSQGQMLQPQHF
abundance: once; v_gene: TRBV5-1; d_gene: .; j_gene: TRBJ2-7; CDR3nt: TGCGCCAGCAGCCCGGAAGTTGGAGCCTACTCCTACGAGCAGTACTTC; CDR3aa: CASSPEVGAYSYEQYF
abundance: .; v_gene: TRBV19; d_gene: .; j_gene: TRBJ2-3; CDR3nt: TGTGCCACCTCCCGGGACTTCTATAGCACAGATACGCAGTATTTT; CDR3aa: CATSRDFYSTDTQYF
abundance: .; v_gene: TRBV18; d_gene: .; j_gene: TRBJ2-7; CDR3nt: TGTGCCAGCTCACCAGGGACGGGATACGAGCAGTACTTC; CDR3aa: CASSPGTGYEQYF
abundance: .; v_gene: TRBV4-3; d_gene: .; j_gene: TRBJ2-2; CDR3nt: TGCGCCAGCAGCTCAACGCAAGGTTCCGGGGAGCTGTTTTTT; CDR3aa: CASSSTQGSGELFF
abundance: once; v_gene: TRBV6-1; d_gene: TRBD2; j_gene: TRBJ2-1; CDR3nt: TGTGCCAGCAGTGAAGAAATAGCGGGGCTCGGGGAGCAGTTCTTC; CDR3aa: CASSEEIAGLGEQFF
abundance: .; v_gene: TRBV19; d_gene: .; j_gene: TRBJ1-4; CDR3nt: TGTGCCAGTAGTACCCGACGGTTTGAAAAACTGTTTTTT; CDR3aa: CASSTRRFEKLFF
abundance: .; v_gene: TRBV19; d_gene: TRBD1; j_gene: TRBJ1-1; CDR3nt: TGTGCCAGTAGTGGGGCAGGGGGCATCACTGAAGCTTTCTTT; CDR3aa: CASSGAGGITEAFF
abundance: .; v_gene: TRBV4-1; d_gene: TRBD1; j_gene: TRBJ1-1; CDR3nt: TGCGCCAGCAGGGACAGGACAGGGGGCTGGACTGAAGCTTTCTTT; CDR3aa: CASRDRTGGWTEAFF
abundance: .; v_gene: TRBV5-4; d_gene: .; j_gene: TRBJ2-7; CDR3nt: TGTGCCAGCAGCTCACGCCACTCCTACGAGCAGTACTTC; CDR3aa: CASSSRHSYEQYF
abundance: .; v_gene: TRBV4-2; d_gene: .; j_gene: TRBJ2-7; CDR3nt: TGTGCCAGCAGCCAAGATCTCGGGGGCCGGCGGGATAAGTACTTC; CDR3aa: CASSQDLGGRRDKYF
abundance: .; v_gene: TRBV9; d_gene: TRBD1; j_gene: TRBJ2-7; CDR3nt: TGTGCCAGCAGCGTAGGGACAGGGGGGACCTACGAGCAGTACTTC; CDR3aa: CASSVGTGGTYEQYF
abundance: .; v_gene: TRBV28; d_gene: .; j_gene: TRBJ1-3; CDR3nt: TGTGCCAGCAGCTGGGGCGAGGGTTACACCATATATTTT; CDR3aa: CASSWGEGYTIYF
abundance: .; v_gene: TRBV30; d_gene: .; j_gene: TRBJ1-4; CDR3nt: TGTGCCTGGAGCATCGGGGCAGGGTTAGCTGAAAAACTGTTTTTT; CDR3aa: CAWSIGAGLAEKLFF
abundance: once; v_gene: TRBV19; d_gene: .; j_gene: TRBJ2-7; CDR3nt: TGTGCCAGTAACCCTACTGGAGGATACGCCGAGCAGTACTTC; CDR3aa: CASNPTGGYAEQYF
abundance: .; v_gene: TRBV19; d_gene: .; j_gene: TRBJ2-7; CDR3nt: TGTGCCAGTAGTATAGATGGAGGGGGTTTCAGCTCCTACGAGCAGTACTTC; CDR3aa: CASSIDGGGFSSYEQYF
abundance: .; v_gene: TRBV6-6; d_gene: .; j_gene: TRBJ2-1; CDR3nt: TGTGCCAGCAGTTACGAGTTACATGAGCAGTTCTTC; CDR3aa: CASSYELHEQFF
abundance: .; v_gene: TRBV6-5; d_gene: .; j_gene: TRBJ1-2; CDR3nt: TGTGCCAGCAGTGGAACAGGGAGGTATGGCTACACCTTC; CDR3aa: CASSGTGRYGYTF
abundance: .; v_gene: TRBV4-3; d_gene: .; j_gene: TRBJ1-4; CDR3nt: TGCGCCAGCAGCCAAGATTTGGGGGGAGAGGATGAAAAACTGTTTTTT; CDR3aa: CASSQDLGGEDEKLFF
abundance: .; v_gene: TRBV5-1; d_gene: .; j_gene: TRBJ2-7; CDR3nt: TGCGCCAGCAGCTACAGGTTCGACGAGCAGTACTTC; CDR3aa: CASSYRFDEQYF
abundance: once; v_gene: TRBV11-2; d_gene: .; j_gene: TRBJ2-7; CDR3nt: TGTGCCAGCAGCTTAGAGAGGTATAGTTACGAGCAGTACTTC; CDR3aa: CASSLERYSYEQYF
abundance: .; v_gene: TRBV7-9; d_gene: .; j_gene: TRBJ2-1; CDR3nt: TGTGCCAGCAGCCCCCAGTTTGACTCCTTCGGCAATGAGCAGTTCTTC; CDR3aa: CASSPQFDSFGNEQFF
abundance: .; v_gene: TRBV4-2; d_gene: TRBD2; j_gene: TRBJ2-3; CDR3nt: TGTGCCAGCAGCCAAGGAATGGCTAGCGGGGGGCTCACAGATACGCAGTATTTT; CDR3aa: CASSQGMASGGLTDTQYF
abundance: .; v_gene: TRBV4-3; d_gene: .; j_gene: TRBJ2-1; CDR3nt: TGCGCCAGCAGCCAAGGACTAATAACCTACAATGAGCAGTTCTTC; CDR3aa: CASSQGLITYNEQFF
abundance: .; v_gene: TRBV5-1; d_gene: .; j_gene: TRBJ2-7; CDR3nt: TGCGCCAGCAGCTGGGACGGTACCTACGAGCAGTACTTC; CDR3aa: CASSWDGTYEQYF
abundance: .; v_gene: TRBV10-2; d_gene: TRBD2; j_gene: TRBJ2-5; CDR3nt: TGCGCCAGCAGGGCGGAACTAGCGGGGTGGGAGACCCAGTACTTC; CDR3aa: CASRAELAGWETQYF
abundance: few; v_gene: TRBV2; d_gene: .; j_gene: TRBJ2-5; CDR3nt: TGTGCCAGCAGTGATCGAAGGGTCATCCAAGAGACCCAGTACTTC; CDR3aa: CASSDRRVIQETQYF
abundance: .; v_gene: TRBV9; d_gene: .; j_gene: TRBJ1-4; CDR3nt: TGTGCCAGCAGCCCAGACGCGACAGTCAGCGAAAAACTGTTTTTT; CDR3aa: CASSPDATVSEKLFF
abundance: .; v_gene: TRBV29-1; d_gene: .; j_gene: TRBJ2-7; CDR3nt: TGCAGCGTTGATGGGGGACTGGCCTACGAGCAGTACTTC; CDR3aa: CSVDGGLAYEQYF
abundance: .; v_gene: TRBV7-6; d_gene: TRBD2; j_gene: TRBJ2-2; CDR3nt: TGTGCCAGCAGCTTAGTAATAGCGGGAGTAGGAAACACCGGGGAGCTGTTTTTT; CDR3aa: CASSLVIAGVGNTGELFF
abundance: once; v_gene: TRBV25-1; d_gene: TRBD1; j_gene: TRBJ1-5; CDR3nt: TGTGCCAGCAGTGAGACAGGGTCTGTTCAGCCCCAGCATTTT; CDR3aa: CASSETGSVQPQHF
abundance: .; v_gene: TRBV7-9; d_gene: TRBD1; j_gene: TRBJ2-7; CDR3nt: TGTGCCAGCAGCCCCGGACAGGGAGCTCAGTACGAGCAGTACTTC; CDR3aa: CASSPGQGAQYEQYF
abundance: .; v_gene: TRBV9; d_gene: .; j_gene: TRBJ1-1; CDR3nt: TGTGCCAGCAGCGGAGACACTGAAGCTTTCTTT; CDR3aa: CASSGDTEAFF
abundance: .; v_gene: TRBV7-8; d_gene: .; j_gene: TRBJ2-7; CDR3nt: TGTGCCAGCAGCCCAGAGGACAACGAGCAGTACTTC; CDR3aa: CASSPEDNEQYF
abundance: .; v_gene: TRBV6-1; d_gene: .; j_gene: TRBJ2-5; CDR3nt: TGTGCCAGCAGTGAAGGTGACAGGGGAGGGCAAGAGACCCAGTACTTC; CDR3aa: CASSEGDRGGQETQYF
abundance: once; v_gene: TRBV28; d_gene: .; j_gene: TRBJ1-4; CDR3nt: TGTGCCAGCAGTAAAATGGCGGGGGAATTCGATGAAAAACTGTTTTTT; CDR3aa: CASSKMAGEFDEKLFF
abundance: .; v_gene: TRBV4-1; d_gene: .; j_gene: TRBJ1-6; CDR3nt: TGCGCCAGCAGCCAAGGAGAGGCCGGGCGGGATTCACCCCTCCACTTT; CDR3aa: CASSQGEAGRDSPLHF
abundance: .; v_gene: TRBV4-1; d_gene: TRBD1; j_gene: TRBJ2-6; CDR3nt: TGCGCCAGCAGCCAAGAAGGGGGCGCTGGGGCCAACGTCCTGACTTTC; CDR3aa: CASSQEGGAGANVLTF
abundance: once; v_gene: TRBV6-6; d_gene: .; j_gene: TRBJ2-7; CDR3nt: TGTGCCAGCAGTTACTCGAATGACTACGAGCAGTACTTC; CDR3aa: CASSYSNDYEQYF
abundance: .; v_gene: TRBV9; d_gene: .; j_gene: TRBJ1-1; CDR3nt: TGTGCCAGCAGCGTAGGCACCTTAGGGACTGAAGCTTTCTTT; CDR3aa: CASSVGTLGTEAFF
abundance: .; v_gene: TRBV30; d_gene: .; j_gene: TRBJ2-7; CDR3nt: TGTGCCTGCTCCGGGCCCACCGGGTCCTACGAGCAGTACTTC; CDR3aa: CACSGPTGSYEQYF
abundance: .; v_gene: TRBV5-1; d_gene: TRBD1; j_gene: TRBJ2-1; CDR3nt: TGCGCCAGCAGCCACCGACAGGGACCCTCCTACAATGAGCAGTTCTTC; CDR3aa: CASSHRQGPSYNEQFF
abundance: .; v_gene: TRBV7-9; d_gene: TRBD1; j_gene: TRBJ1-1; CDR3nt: TGTGCCAGCAGCTTGCGCCGGGACAGGCCGGAAGCTTTCTTT; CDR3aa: CASSLRRDRPEAFF
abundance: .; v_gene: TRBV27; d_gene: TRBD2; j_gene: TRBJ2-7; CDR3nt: TGTGCCAGCAGTTTAGACGGGAGCGGACTAGCTGGAGACGAGCAGTACTTC; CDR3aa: CASSLDGSGLAGDEQYF
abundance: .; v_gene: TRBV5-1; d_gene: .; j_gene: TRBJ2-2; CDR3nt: TGCGCCAGCAGCCCCACCGACACCGGGGAGCTGTTTTTT; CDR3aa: CASSPTDTGELFF